Given below is one T cell receptor beta chain in context. These data are taken from a study of blood T cell repertoires in COVID-19. Looked up from germline, CDR1 is SGHNT and CDR2 is YYREEE (reference sequence). V shed 5 bases and J 3 bases; nucleotides not matched to a gene: 6. This CDR3 spans 14 amino acids. Original methodology: Reference gene primer amplification gave estimated nucleated cell counts. Sequenced by immunoSEQ multiplex PCR; TCRdb stores in-frame clones only, minus some. The V and J calls and clone size are taken from that table; D and trimming were inferred from the DNA. The table lists 210,000 or so clones, about 84% of them singletons, with roughly 4.5% in the top ten.

The J gene is TRBJ2-3, the V gene TRBV5-4, with 7 bases fitting TRBD2. The clonotype was recovered from a young man with acute COVID-19. The specimen sequenced was PBMCs or T cells enriched from blood (not recorded which). The CDR3 loop is CASSYRLATDTQYF. The DNA of the CDR3 is TGTGCCAGCAGTTATCGACTAGCAACAGATACGCAGTATTTT. Based on the CDR3 plus reference TRBV5-4 and TRBJ2-3, the full variable domain is ETGVTQSPTHLIKTRGQQVTLRCSSQSGHNTVSWYQQALGQGPQFIFQYYREEENGRGNFPPRFSGLQFPNYSSELNVNALELDDSALYLCASSYRLATDTQYFGPGTRLTVL.